These 5 T cell receptor beta chains share one sample of origin, sequenced in a study of CD8 T cells in ankylosing spondylitis (dated 2017 in TCRdb). Library preparation used 5' RACE. Reads for this sample came from an Illumina HiSeq 2500. Using fastp trimming at Q25 and MiXCR clonotype assembly, TCRdb reanalyzed the public sequencing data and kept in-frame beta chains. CDR3 protein sequences are deduplicated, and each keeps its most common genes and DNA. This sample gives about 160,000 distinct CDR3 sequences in total; about 18% of them show up just once. Of the sample, about 8.3% falls within the top ten clones. The sample taken for sequencing was blood, either unsorted or a sorted T cell fraction (not recorded which). Receptors originate from a male donor with ankylosing spondylitis or in good health (not recorded which).

This clonotype showed up many times. V gene TRBV5-1 combines with J gene TRBJ2-7; D is unclear. Germline V CDR1 and CDR2: SGHRS, YFSETQ. Deletions cut 0 bases from V and 1 base from J, with 11 bases between. CDR3 length: 15 amino acids. The CDR3 nucleotides read TGCGCCAGCAGCTTGGAATCGCAGATTTCCTACGAGCAGTACTTC. This codes for CASSLESQISYEQYF.

J is TRBJ2-1 and V is TRBV12-3 or TRBV12-4; D remains ambiguous. V was shortened by 2 bases and J by 6 bases, with 5 bases between the two germline ends. This CDR3 comprises 12 residues. CDR3 nucleotide sequence: TGTGCCAGCAGTTTACTCCCCAATGAGCAGTTCTTC. Protein: CASSLLPNEQFF.

This clonotype was seen ten or more times. The CDR3 nucleotides read TGTGCCAGCAGATCTGGAAACACCATATATTTT. It yields the protein CASRSGNTIYF. The J gene is TRBJ1-3, the V gene TRBV27; D remains unclear. The V and J ends lost 6 bases and 1 base respectively, with 1 base between them. The V gene's germline CDR1 is MNHEY and CDR2 SMNVEV (reference sequence). The CDR3 extends over 11 amino acids.

This clonotype came up many times. The J gene is TRBJ1-2, the V gene TRBV7-8; TRBD1 matches at 12 bases. This CDR3 spans 15 amino acids. Looked up from germline, CDR1 is SGHVS and CDR2 is FQNEAQ. After removal of 8 bases from V and 3 bases from J, the junction contained 7 bases not matched to a gene. The CDR3 DNA follows: TGTGCCAGCGTGCTGGGGACAGGGGGCCACTATGGCTACACCTTC. Translated, it gives CASVLGTGGHYGYTF.

V is TRBV20-1 and J is TRBJ1-2; D is perhaps TRBD1 (6 bases). Germline CDR1 is DFQATT and CDR2 is SNEGSKA (reference sequence). CDR3 length equals 15 residues. The V end was cut by 2 bases, the J end by 5 bases, with 18 bases between. The CDR3 DNA reads TGCAGTGCTAGAATGGGGGGCCCACGGAGTTATGGCTACACCTTC. Encoded protein: CSARMGGPRSYGYTF.